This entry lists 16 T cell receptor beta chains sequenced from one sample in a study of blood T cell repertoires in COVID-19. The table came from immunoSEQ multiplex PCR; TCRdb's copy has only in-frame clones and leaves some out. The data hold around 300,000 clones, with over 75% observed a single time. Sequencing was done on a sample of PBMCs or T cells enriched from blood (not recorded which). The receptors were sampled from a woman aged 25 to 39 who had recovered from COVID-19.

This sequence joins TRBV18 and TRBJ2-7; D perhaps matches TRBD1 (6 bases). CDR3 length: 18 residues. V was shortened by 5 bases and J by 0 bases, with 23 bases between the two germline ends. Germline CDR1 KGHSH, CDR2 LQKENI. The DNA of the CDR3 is TGTGCCAGCTCAAAAACTGGACCCGGGACAAGAAACTCCTACGAGCAGTACTTC. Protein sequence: CASSKTGPGTRNSYEQYF. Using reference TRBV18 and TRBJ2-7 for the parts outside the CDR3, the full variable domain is NAGVMQNPRHLVRRRGQEARLRCSPMKGHSHVYWYRQLPEEGLKFMVYLQKENIIDESGMPKERFSAEFPKEGPSILRIQQVVRGDSAAYFCASSKTGPGTRNSYEQYFGPGTRLTVT.

The CDR3 nucleotides read TGTGCCAGCAGTGAAGCGCTTCAGGCAGATTATAATTCACCCCTCCACTTT. Amino acid sequence: CASSEALQADYNSPLHF. The chain carries TRBV2 and TRBJ1-6; unclear D gene. Between the trimmed V and J ends, which lost 0 bases and 4 bases, there was a span of 13 bases. This CDR3 spans 17 amino acids. The germline gives CDR1 SNHLY, CDR2 FYNNEI.

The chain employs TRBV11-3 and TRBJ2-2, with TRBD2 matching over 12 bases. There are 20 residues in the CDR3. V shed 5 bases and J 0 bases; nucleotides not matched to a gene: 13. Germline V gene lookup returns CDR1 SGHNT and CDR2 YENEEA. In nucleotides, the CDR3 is TGTGCCAGCAGCGACGGACTAGCGGGGCCCAAATTTACGAACACCGGGGAGCTGTTTTTT. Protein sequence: CASSDGLAGPKFTNTGELFF.

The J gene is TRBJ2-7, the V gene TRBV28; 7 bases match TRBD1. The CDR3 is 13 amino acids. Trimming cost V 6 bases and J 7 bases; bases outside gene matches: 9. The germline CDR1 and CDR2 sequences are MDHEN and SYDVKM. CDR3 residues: CASSPQGVLEQYF. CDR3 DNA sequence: TGTGCCAGCAGCCCTCAGGGGGTGCTGGAGCAGTACTTC.

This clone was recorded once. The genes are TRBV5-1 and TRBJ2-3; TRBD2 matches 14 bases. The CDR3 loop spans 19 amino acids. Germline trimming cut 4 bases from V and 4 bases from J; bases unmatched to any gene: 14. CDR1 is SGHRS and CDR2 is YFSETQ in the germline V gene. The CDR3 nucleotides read TGCGCCAGCAGCACCCGAGGGACTAGCGGGAGAGCCGGGGCAGATACGCAGTATTTT. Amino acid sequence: CASSTRGTSGRAGADTQYF. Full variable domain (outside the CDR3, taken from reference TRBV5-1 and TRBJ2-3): KAGVTQTPRYLIKTRGQQVTLSCSPISGHRSVSWYQQTPGQGLQFLFEYFSETQRNKGNFPGRFSGRQFSNSRSEMNVSTLELGDSALYLCASSTRGTSGRAGADTQYFGPGTRLTVL.

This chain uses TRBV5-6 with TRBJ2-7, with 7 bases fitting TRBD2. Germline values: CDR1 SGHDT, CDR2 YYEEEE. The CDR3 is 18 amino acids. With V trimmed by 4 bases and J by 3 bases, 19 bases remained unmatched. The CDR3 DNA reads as TGTGCCAGCAGCCCCCTTGGGGGGGAGACTAGCAGCTACTACGAGCAGTACTTC. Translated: CASSPLGGETSSYYEQYF.

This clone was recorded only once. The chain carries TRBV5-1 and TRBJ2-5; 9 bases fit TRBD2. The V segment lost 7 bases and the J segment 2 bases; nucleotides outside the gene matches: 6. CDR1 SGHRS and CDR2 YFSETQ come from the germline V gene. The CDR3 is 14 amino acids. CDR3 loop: CASSAGGKQETQYF. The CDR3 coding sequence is TGCGCCAGCTCCGCGGGGGGGAAACAAGAGACCCAGTACTTC.

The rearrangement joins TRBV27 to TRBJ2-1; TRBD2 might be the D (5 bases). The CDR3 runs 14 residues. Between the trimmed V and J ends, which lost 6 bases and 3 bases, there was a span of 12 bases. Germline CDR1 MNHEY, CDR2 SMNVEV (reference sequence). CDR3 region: CASSGISGYNEQFF. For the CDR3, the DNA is TGTGCCAGCAGCGGGATCTCAGGCTACAATGAGCAGTTCTTC.

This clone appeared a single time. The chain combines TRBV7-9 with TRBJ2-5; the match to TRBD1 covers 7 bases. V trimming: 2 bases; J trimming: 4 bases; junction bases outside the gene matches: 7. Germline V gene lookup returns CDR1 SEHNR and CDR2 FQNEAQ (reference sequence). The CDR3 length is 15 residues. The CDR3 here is CASSLPGQLLETQYF. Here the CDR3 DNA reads TGTGCCAGCAGCTTACCGGGACAGCTACTAGAGACCCAGTACTTC.

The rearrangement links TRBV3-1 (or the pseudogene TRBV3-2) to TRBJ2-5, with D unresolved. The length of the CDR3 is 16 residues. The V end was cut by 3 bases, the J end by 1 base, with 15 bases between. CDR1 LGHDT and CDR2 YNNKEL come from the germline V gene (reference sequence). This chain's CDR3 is CASSHDRVALQETQYF. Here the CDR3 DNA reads TGTGCCAGCAGCCATGATCGGGTAGCTCTCCAAGAGACCCAGTACTTC.

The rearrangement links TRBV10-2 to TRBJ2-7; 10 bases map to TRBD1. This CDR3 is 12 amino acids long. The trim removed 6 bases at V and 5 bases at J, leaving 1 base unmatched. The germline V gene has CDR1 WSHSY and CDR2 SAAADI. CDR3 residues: CASRDRGDEQYF. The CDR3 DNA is TGCGCCAGCAGGGACAGGGGGGACGAGCAGTACTTC.

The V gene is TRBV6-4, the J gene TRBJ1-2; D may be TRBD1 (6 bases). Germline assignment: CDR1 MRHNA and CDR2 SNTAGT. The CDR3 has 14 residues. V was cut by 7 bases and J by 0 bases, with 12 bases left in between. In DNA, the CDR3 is TGTGCCAGCACCCCGACAGGTTCTAACTATGGCTACACCTTC. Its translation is CASTPTGSNYGYTF.

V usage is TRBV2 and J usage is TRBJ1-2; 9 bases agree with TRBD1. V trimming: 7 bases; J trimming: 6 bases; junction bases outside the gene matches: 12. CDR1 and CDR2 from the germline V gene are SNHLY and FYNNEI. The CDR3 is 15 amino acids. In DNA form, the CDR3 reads TGTGCCAGCAAGGTAGCCGGGACAGGGATGGATGGCTACACCTTC. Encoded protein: CASKVAGTGMDGYTF.

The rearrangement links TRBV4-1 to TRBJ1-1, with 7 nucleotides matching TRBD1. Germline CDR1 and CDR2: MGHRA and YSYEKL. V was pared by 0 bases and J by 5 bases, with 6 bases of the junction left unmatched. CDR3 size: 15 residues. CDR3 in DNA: TGCGCCAGCAGCCAAGAGGAAGGGGGCGGTACTGAAGCTTTCTTT. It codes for CASSQEEGGGTEAFF.

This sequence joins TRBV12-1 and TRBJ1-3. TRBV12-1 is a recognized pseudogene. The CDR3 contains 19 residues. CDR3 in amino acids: CASSSRTEDPPSSGNTIYF. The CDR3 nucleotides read TGTGCCAGCAGCTCGCGGACGGAGGACCCACCAAGCTCTGGAAACACCATATATTTT.

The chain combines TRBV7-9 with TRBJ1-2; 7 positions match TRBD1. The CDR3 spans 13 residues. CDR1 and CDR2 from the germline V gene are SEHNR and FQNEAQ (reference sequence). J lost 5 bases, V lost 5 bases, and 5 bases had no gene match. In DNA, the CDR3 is TGTGCCAGCAGCGAGACAGGGTATTATGGCTACACCTTC. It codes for CASSETGYYGYTF.